This T cell receptor beta chain was obtained from a study of regulatory T cells in long-lasting Graves disease. V dropped 1 base and J dropped 4; count of bases not matched to a gene: 7. The CDR3 extends over 16 amino acids. CDR1 and CDR2 from the germline V gene are SGHAT and FQNNGV. Time point here: newly diagnosed GD, antithyroid drugs for less than 3 months. The TCR library was made from RNA that had been extracted from PBMCs in TRIzol. According to the study, TCR beta libraries were built with iRepertoire HTBI primers and CDR3-region Arm-PCR. One entry per CDR3 protein, called by TCRdb with MiXCR from the multiplex PCR reads. The sample includes about 520,000 distinct CDR3 sequences, around 11% of them seen just once. Many counts were recorded for this clonotype. The same data also went into a second study, on T cells in Graves' hyperthyroidism and ophthalmopathy.

The material sequenced was peripheral blood mononuclear cells (PBMCs), taken at new diagnosis, from a patient treated with antithyroid drugs. The receptor was isolated from a woman aged 25 to 45 with Graves disease. The V gene is TRBV11-2, the J gene TRBJ2-1; 7 bases are a match to TRBD2. This CDR3 reads CASSLAGGILYNEQFF. The DNA for the CDR3 is TGTGCCAGCAGCTTAGCCGGGGGGATCTTGTACAATGAGCAGTTCTTC.